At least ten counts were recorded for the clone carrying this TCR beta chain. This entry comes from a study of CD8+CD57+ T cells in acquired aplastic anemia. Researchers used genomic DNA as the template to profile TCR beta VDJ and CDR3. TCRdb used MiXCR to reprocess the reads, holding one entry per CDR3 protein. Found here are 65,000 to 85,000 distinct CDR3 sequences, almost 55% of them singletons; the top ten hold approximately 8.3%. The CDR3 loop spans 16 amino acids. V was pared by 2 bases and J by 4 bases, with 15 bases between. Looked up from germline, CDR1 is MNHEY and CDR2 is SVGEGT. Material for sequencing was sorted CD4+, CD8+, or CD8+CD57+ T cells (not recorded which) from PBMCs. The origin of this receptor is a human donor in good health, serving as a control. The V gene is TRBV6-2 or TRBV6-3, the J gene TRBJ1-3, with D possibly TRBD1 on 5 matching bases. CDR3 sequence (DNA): TGTGCCAGCAGTTACGACGCGGGACGTTCCGGAAACACCATATATTTT. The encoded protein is CASSYDAGRSGNTIYF.